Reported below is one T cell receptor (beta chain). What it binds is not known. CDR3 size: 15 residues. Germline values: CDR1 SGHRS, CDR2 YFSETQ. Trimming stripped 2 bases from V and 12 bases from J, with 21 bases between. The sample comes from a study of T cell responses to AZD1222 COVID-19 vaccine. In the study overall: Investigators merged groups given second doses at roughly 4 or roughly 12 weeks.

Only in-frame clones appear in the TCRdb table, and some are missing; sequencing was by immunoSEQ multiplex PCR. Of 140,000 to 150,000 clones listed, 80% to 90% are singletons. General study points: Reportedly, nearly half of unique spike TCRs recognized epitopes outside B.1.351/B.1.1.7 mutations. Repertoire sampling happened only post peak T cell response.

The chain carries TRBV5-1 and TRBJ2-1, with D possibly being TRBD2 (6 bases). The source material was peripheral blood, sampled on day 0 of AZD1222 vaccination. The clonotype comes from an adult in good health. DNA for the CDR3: TGCGCCAGCAGCTTTGAGGCGGGATCCTCCCGGGGGCAGTTCTTC. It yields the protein CASSFEAGSSRGQFF.